Listed here is a single T cell receptor (beta chain). The antigen remains undetermined. CDR1 and CDR2 (germline): SEHNR, FQNEAQ (reference sequence). V lost 1 base, J lost 2 bases, and 12 bases lay in between. CDR3 size: 16 residues. The sample is drawn from a study of cytomegalovirus exposure and HLA in healthy donors. Findings and caveats of the study: Reported performance of the classifier showed diagnosis of cytomegalovirus status with high specificity and sensitivity. Excluded were some V segments that proved indistinguishable, including TRBV6-2 and TRBV6-3. In a later analysis, CMV-associated beta chains were mostly HLA-associated, it appeared. An analysis done earlier found most TCR beta V segments productive about 87% or about 30% of the time.

Amplification used 60 Vbeta primers and 13 Jbeta primers. Profiled with immunoSEQ multiplex PCR; TCRdb holds only in-frame clones, not every one. This table has 120,000 or so clones, 70% to 90% appearing once. This chain connects TRBV7-9 to TRBJ1-5; perhaps TRBD1 as D (6 bases). Sequenced: PBMCs. The clonotype originates from a young man in good health and CMV-seropositive. The CDR3: CASSLDTGKGNQPQHF. In DNA form, the CDR3 reads TGTGCCAGCAGCTTAGACACAGGGAAGGGCAATCAGCCCCAGCATTTT.